The entry below gives a single T cell receptor (beta chain) sequence along with its context. The clone's antigen remains unknown. Base qualities are not provided; no much larger clone lies one nucleotide away. TCRbeta CDR3 regions were amplified from genomic DNA using the immunoSEQ Assay, a bias-controlled multiplex PCR. The source study handled its data this way. The number of nucleated cells in each sample was estimated by amplification of reference gene primers within the assay. To quantify the absolute abundance of each unique TCRbeta CDR3 rearrangement, sequence reads were collapsed and filtered. For each sample, productive Simpson clonality was calculated as the square root of Simpson's diversity index across productive rearrangements. This is the immuneACCESS table as TCRdb keeps it, with only in-frame sequences that have V and J called. A part of the clones is gone; compared with another copy, unresolved V genes explain less than half, and the rest is unexplained. Clonal size and the V and J genes are those of that table, whereas D and trimming came from the DNA. The sample has some 400,000 clones on record, about nine tenths of them singletons. 1.7% of the sample is in the top ten clones.

The sample comes from a study of blood T cell repertoires in COVID-19 (TCRdb year 2020). Regarding the study in general: Collaborator samples came from the United States, Italy and Spain and covered acute and convalescent phases of COVID-19. The material from the prospective study consisted of cDNA or gDNA derived from T cells, B-cell-depleted T cells, or PBMCs. Deeply sampled blood TCRbeta repertoires from subjects exposed to, actively infected with, or recovered from COVID-19 were included in the dataset. A freely available public database, intended as a resource for researchers studying the immune response to SARS-CoV-2, is where the repertoires were released. Samples came from the ongoing ImmuneRACE study (first 160 participants) plus 1,254 subjects from 6 global collaborators. Sample metadata almost always included a de-identified subject ID, COVID-19 status, age in years and sex. Where available, HLA class I and class II types were obtained from metadata supplied by the sample provider rather than from assay-based typing.

On the study overall, not on this receptor specifically: The amount of clinical and demographic metadata varied by source and participant and was provided uncurated.

CDR1 and CDR2 (MGHRA, YSYEKL) derive from the germline V gene. From the cysteine through the phenylalanine, the CDR3 covers 14 amino acids. CDR3 DNA is the only sequence kept; it has 42 bases, read in frame from the first base. Between the V and J ends, shortened by 5 bases and 2 bases respectively, the junction contains 10 bases. In the prospective study, participants were roughly 18 to 95 years old, resided in about 25 geographic areas of the United States, and were enrolled through a virtual design. To assign participants to cohorts, the prospective study relied on clinical history that participants themselves reported in a screening survey and a study questionnaire. Recovered participants in ImmuneRACE Cohort 3 were defined as having two consecutive negative NP/OP PCR tests, clearance from a healthcare professional, or resolution of symptoms. In the prospective study, mobile phlebotomists collected whole blood, serum and a nasopharyngeal or oropharyngeal swab from each participant. Prospective study participants could optionally give additional blood draws and questionnaires over a roughly two-month period. Prospective study blood samples were shipped either frozen or at room temperature before DNA extraction.

Specimen: PBMCs or T cells enriched from blood (not recorded which). The V and J segments used are TRBV4-1 and TRBJ1-5; no D gene call is confident. The clonotype originates from a woman aged 25 to 39 who had recovered from COVID-19. CDR3 loop: CASSLSGGNQPQHF. The bases are TGCGCCAGCAGCTTATCAGGCGGCAATCAGCCCCAGCATTTT.